The clone carrying this T cell receptor beta chain was observed a few times. The antigen remains undetermined. This entry belongs to a study of identifying expanded T cells in peripheral blood. General study findings and limits: Variance in clone template counts between approximately two-week samples significantly increased with total template count across all healthy donors. Differentially abundant clones: about 1.2 between replicates, 16.4 at roughly 2 weeks, approximately 18 at four.

Collection occurred without any documented infections or immune events in donors. Trimming cost V 4 bases and J 5 bases; bases outside gene matches: 5. The CDR3 has 14 amino acids. Germline CDR1 reads SQVTM; CDR2 reads ANQGSEA. TCRdb's table, derived via immunoSEQ multiplex PCR, lists solely in-frame clones and lacks some. The table shows approximately 100,000 clones, with roughly 89% occurring only once. The chain uses TRBV29-1 and TRBJ1-4; 9 nucleotides agree with TRBD1. The sequencing input was blood. This TCR came from a person aged 18 to 75 in good health. The CDR3 sequence: CSVGGGTGNEKLFF. The CDR3 coding sequence is TGCAGCGTTGGAGGTGGGACAGGGAATGAAAAACTGTTTTTT.